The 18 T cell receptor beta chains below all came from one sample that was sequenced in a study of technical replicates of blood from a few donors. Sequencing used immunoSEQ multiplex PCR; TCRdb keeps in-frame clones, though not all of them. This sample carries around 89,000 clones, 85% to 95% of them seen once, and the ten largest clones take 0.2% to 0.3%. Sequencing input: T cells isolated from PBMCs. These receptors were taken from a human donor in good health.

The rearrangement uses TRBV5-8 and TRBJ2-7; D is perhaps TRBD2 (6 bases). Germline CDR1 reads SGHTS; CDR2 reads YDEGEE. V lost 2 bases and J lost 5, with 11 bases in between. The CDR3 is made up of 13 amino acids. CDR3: CASSLFGGDEQYF. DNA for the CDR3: TGTGCCAGCAGCTTATTTGGAGGGGACGAGCAGTACTTC.

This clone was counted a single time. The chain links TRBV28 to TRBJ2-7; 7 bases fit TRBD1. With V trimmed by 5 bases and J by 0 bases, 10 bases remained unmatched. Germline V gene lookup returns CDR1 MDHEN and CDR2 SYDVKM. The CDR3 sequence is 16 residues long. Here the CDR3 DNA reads TGTGCCAGCAGTCCGCTGATGACAGGGAGCTCCTACGAGCAGTACTTC. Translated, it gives CASSPLMTGSSYEQYF. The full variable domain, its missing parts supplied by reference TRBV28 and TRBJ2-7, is DVKVTQSSRYLVKRTGEKVFLECVQDMDHENMFWYRQDPGLGLRLIYFSYDVKMKEKGDIPEGYSVSREKKERFSLILESASTNQTSMYLCASSPLMTGSSYEQYFGPGTRLTVT.

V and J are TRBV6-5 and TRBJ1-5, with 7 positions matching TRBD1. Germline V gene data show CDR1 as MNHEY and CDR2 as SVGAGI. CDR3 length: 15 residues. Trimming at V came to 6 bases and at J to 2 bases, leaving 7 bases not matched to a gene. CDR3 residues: CASSLTGLGNQPQHF. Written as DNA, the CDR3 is TGTGCCAGCAGCCTGACAGGGTTGGGCAATCAGCCCCAGCATTTT.

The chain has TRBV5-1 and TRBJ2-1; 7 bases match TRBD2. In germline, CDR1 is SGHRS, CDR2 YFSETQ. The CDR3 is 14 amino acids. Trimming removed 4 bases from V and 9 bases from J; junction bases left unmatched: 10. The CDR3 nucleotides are TGCGCCAGCAGCCCGGGACTATACTTCGGTGAGCAGTTCTTC. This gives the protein CASSPGLYFGEQFF. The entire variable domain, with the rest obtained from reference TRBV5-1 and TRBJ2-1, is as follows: KAGVTQTPRYLIKTRGQQVTLSCSPISGHRSVSWYQQTPGQGLQFLFEYFSETQRNKGNFPGRFSGRQFSNSRSEMNVSTLELGDSALYLCASSPGLYFGEQFFGPGTRLTVL.

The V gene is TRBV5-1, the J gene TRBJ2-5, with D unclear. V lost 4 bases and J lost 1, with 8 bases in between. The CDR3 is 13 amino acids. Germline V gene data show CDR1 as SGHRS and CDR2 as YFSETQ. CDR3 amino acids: CASSVYGQETQYF. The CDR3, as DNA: TGCGCCAGCAGCGTATACGGCCAAGAGACCCAGTACTTC.

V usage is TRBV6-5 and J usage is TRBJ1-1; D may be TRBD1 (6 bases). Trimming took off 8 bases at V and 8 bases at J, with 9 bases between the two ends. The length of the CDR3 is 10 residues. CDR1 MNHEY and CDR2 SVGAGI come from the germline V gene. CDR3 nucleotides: TGTGCCAGCGGTGACAGGGAAGCTTTCTTT. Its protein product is CASGDREAFF.

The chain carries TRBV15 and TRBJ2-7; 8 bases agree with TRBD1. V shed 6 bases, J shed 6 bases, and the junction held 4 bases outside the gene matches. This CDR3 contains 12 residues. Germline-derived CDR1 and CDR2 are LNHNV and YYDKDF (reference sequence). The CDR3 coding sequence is TGTGCCACCAGGACAGGGGCAGGCGAGCAGTACTTC. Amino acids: CATRTGAGEQYF.

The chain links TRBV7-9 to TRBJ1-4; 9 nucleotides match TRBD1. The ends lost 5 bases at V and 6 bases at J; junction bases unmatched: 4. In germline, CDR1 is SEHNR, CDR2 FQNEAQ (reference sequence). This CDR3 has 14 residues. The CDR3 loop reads CASSPRTGDEKLFF. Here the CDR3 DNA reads TGTGCCAGCAGCCCAAGGACAGGGGATGAAAAACTGTTTTTT.

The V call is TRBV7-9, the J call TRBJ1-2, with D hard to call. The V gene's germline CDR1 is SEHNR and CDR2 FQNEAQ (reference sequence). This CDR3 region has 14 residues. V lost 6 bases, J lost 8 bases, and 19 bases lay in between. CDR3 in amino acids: CASSSFRGPWGYTF. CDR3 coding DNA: TGTGCCAGCAGTTCATTTAGAGGCCCCTGGGGCTACACCTTC.

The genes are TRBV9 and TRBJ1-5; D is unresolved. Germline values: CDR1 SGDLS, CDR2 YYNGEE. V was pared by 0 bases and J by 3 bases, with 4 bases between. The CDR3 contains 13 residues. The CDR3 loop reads CASSVGLNQPQHF. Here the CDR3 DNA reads TGTGCCAGCAGCGTAGGGCTCAATCAGCCCCAGCATTTT.

CDR3 nucleotide sequence: TGTGCCAGCAGTTTATTACAAGGTTCGAGGGAGACCCAGTACTTC. This sequence encodes CASSLLQGSRETQYF. This chain connects TRBV28 to TRBJ2-5; unclear D gene. CDR1 MDHEN and CDR2 SYDVKM come from the germline V gene. This CDR3 region has 15 residues. Trimming shortened V by 1 base and J by 5 bases, and 14 bases separated the two germline ends.

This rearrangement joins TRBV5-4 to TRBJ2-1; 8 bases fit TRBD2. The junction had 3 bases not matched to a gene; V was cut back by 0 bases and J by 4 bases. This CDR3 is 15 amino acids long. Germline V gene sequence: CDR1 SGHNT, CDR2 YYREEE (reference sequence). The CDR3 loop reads CASSLEAGGYNEQFF. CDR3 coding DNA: TGTGCCAGCAGCTTGGAGGCGGGGGGTTACAATGAGCAGTTCTTC.

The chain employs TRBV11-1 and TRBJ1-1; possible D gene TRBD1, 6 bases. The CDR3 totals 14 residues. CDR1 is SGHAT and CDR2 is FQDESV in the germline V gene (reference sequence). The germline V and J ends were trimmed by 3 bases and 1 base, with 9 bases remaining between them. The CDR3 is CASSFGQWNTEAFF. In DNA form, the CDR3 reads TGTGCCAGCAGCTTCGGACAGTGGAACACTGAAGCTTTCTTT.

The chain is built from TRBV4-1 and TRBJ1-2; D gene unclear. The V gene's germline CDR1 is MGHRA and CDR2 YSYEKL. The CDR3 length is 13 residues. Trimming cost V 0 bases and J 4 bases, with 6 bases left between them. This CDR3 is CASSQDTGYGYTF. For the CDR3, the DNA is TGCGCCAGCAGCCAAGATACGGGCTATGGCTACACCTTC.

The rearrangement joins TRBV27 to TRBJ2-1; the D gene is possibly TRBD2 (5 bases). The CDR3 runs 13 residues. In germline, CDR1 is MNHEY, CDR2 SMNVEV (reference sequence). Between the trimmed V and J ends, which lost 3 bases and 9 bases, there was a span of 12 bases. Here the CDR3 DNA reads TGTGCCAGCAGTTTTGGGAGTAGGATTGAGCAGTTCTTC. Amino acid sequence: CASSFGSRIEQFF.

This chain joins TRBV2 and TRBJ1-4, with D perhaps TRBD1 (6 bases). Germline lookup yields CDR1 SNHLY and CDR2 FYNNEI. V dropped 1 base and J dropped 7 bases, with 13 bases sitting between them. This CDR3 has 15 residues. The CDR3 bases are TGTGCCAGCAGTGAAGAGTGGGGGGGCGGTGAAAAACTGTTTTTT. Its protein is CASSEEWGGGEKLFF.

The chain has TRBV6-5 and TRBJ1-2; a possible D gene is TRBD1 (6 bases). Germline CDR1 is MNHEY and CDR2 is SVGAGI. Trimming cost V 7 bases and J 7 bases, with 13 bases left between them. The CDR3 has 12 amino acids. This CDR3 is CASTGTRAGYTF. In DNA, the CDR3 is TGTGCCAGCACTGGGACACGGGCTGGCTACACCTTC.

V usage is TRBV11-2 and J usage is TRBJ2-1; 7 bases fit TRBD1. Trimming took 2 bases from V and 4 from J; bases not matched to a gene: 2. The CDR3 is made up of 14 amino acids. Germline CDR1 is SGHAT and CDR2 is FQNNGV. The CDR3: CASSLQGVYNEQFF. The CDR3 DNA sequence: TGTGCCAGCAGCTTACAGGGGGTATACAATGAGCAGTTCTTC. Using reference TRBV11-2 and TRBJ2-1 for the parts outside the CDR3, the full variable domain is EAGVAQSPRYKIIEKRQSVAFWCNPISGHATLYWYQQILGQGPKLLIQFQNNGVVDDSQLPKDRFSAERLKGVDSTLKIQPAKLEDSAVYLCASSLQGVYNEQFFGPGTRLTVL.